The clone carrying this T cell receptor (beta chain) was recorded many times. Its cognate antigen is unknown. TCRdb re-called the reads through MiXCR, storing one row per CDR3 protein. The sample includes about 900,000 distinct CDR3 sequences, roughly 30% of them seen just once. The data were taken from a study of T cell repertoires in cytomegalovirus infection. Overall study: It can be stated that public TCR beta signatures indicated CMV infection as well as a matching HLA type.

V lost 5 bases, J lost 7 bases, and 5 bases lay in between. The CDR3 loop spans 11 amino acids. Germline V gives CDR1 SGHVS, CDR2 FQNEAQ. The chain links TRBV7-8 to TRBJ2-2, with no clear D. The input for sequencing was cultured CD8+ T cells from PBMCs, taken from culture after CMV antigen stimulation. The clonotype originates from a human donor in good health (CMV status not recorded). Some clones in this sample may be carry-over from other donors' samples. The CDR3 nucleotides read TGTGCCAGCAGCAAGGACGGGGAGCTGTTTTTT. This gives the protein CASSKDGELFF.